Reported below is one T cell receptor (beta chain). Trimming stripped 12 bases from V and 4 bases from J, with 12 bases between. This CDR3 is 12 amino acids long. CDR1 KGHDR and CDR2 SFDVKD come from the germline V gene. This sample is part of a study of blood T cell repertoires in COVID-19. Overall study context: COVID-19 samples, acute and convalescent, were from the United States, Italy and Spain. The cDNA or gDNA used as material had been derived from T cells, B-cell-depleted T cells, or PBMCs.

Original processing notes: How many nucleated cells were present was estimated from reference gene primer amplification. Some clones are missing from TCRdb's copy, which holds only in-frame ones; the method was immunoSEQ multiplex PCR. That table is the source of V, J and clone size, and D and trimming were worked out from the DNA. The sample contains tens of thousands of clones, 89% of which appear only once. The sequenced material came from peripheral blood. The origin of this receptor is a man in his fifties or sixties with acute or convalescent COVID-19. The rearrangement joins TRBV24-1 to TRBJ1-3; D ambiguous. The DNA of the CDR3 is TGTGCCGCCCGCGGGCCGGGAAACACCATATATTTT. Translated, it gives CAARGPGNTIYF.